These 23 T cell receptor beta chains were sequenced from one sample in a study of blood T cell repertoires in COVID-19. The data were produced by immunoSEQ multiplex PCR, yet TCRdb's version contains in-frame clones alone and is incomplete. The table has approximately 200,000 clones, around 81% seen once; the top ten hold approximately 2.9%. Sequencing input: peripheral blood. The receptors stem from a young woman who had recovered from COVID-19.

The chain carries TRBV30 and TRBJ1-3, with D unclear. The V gene lost 4 bases and the J gene lost 0 bases, with 10 bases spanning the gap. Germline V gene lookup returns CDR1 GTSNPN and CDR2 SVGIG (reference sequence). The CDR3 extends over 14 amino acids. In DNA, the CDR3 is TGTGCCTGGATTCTAGGTAGCTCTGGAAACACCATATATTTT. Protein product: CAWILGSSGNTIYF.

CDR3 bases: TGTGCCAGCTCACCACCAGCCGGGACAGGGGCGAACAATGAGCAGTTCTTC. Its translation: CASSPPAGTGANNEQFF. The chain uses TRBV18 and TRBJ2-1; TRBD1 matches 10 bases. V lost 0 bases, J lost 5 bases, and 7 bases stayed unmatched. From germline, CDR1 is KGHSH and CDR2 LQKENI. CDR3 length: 17 residues.

CDR3 bases: TGTGCCAGCAGTACGGGGGGCAATGAGCAGTTCTTC. Protein: CASSTGGNEQFF. J is TRBJ2-1 and V is TRBV2; 7 bases map to TRBD2. With 5 bases clipped from V and 6 bases from J, the junction kept 1 base outside the gene matches. This CDR3 contains 12 residues. The germline CDR1 and CDR2 sequences are SNHLY and FYNNEI.

The chain uses TRBV19 and TRBJ2-5; D possibly corresponds to TRBD2 (6 bases). Germline CDR1 is LNHDA and CDR2 is SQIVND (reference sequence). The CDR3 covers 17 residues. V lost 1 base and J lost 5, with 20 bases in between. CDR3 loop: CASSIALGRGPRETQYF. The CDR3 coding sequence is TGTGCCAGTAGTATAGCTCTTGGGCGGGGACCTCGGGAGACCCAGTACTTC.

The chain couples TRBV5-1 to TRBJ2-7; 8 positions agree with TRBD2. V dropped 4 bases and J dropped 0; count of bases not matched to a gene: 15. Germline CDR1 is SGHRS and CDR2 is YFSETQ. The CDR3 extends over 18 amino acids. The DNA for the CDR3 is TGCGCCAGCAGCACATACCCCTTGACTAGCGCGAGCTCCTACGAGCAGTACTTC. It codes for CASSTYPLTSASSYEQYF.

The J gene is TRBJ2-1, the V gene TRBV27, with 8 bases aligning to TRBD2. V lost 3 bases to trimming and J lost 2 bases; unmatched junction nucleotides: 6. The CDR3 is made up of 16 amino acids. Germline V gene sequence: CDR1 MNHEY, CDR2 SMNVEV (reference sequence). CDR3 nucleotides: TGTGCCAGCAGTTTGAGCGGGAGCCCAACCTACAATGAGCAGTTCTTC. This codes for CASSLSGSPTYNEQFF.

This chain links TRBV30 with TRBJ1-1; no clear D. From germline, CDR1 is GTSNPN and CDR2 SVGIG (reference sequence). V shed 3 bases and J shed 1 base, with 18 bases lying between them. The CDR3 is 16 amino acids. The chain's CDR3 is CAWRGRFRVRNTEAFF. The CDR3 DNA is TGTGCCTGGAGAGGCCGTTTCCGGGTCCGGAACACTGAAGCTTTCTTT.

The V and J genes are TRBV19 and TRBJ2-7; perhaps TRBD1 as D (6 bases). V dropped 2 bases and J dropped 4 bases, with 12 bases sitting between them. Per germline, CDR1 LNHDA and CDR2 SQIVND (reference sequence). CDR3 size: 14 residues. CDR3 sequence (DNA): TGTGCCAGTAGTATACCGGGCAGGGGATACGAGCAGTACTTC. This sequence encodes CASSIPGRGYEQYF.

J is TRBJ1-4 and V is TRBV6-5; 7 bases agree with TRBD1. CDR3 size: 15 residues. Losses at the gene ends were 0 bases for V and 8 bases for J; bases not matched to a gene: 6. Germline CDR1 and CDR2: MNHEY and SVGAGI. Written as DNA, the CDR3 is TGTGCCAGCAGTTACTCAGGGGGCGCGGGGGAAAAACTGTTTTTT. Protein product: CASSYSGGAGEKLFF.

This clone was detected a few times. The V call is TRBV4-2, the J call TRBJ2-1; 15 bases are a match to TRBD2. Per germline, CDR1 LGHNA and CDR2 YNFKEQ. The length of the CDR3 is 18 residues. V was pared by 3 bases and J by 7 bases, with 10 bases of the junction left unmatched. CDR3 in DNA: TGTGCCAGCAGCCAGGCTATCGGGACTAGCGGGAGGAAGAATGAGCAGTTCTTC. It encodes CASSQAIGTSGRKNEQFF.

This chain links TRBV30 with TRBJ1-2; unclear D gene. Looked up from germline, CDR1 is GTSNPN and CDR2 is SVGIG (reference sequence). CDR3 length equals 11 residues. V lost 4 bases, J lost 7 bases, and 10 bases lay in between. The CDR3 is CAWNFESGYTF. In nucleotides, the CDR3 is TGTGCCTGGAATTTTGAGAGTGGCTACACCTTC.

The CDR3 reads CASSPLEGETQYF. In DNA form, the CDR3 reads TGTGCCAGCAGTCCACTAGAGGGAGAGACCCAGTACTTC. V usage is TRBV12-3 or TRBV12-4 and J usage is TRBJ2-5; D possibly corresponds to TRBD2 (5 bases). The CDR3 length is 13 residues. V lost 5 bases, J lost 4 bases, and 11 bases lay in between.

The V call is TRBV4-1, the J call TRBJ2-5; TRBD1 aligns across 8 bases. Germline V gives CDR1 MGHRA, CDR2 YSYEKL. With V trimmed by 0 bases and J by 6 bases, 3 bases remained unmatched. The CDR3 totals 14 residues. The DNA of the CDR3 is TGCGCCAGCAGCCAAGATGACAGGGGAAAGACCCAGTACTTC. It codes for CASSQDDRGKTQYF.

CDR3 nucleotides: TGTGCCAGCAGCCAAGATCCGTCTGCAAGCTGGGCCAACGTCCTGACTTTC. This gives the protein CASSQDPSASWANVLTF. This chain links TRBV3-1 (or the pseudogene TRBV3-2) with TRBJ2-6; D is unresolved. The CDR3 is made up of 17 amino acids. Trimming stripped 0 bases from V and 5 bases from J, with 14 bases between. The germline V gene encodes CDR1 LGHDT and CDR2 YNNKEL (reference sequence).

This rearrangement joins TRBV19 to TRBJ1-4; no reliable D call. CDR1 LNHDA and CDR2 SQIVND come from the germline V gene (reference sequence). There are 17 residues in the CDR3. Deletions cut 5 bases from V and 1 base from J, with 17 bases between. Written as DNA, the CDR3 is TGTGCCAGTAGTCTTGGACTGGCCCCAAAAACTAATGAAAAACTGTTTTTT. Translation: CASSLGLAPKTNEKLFF. The full variable domain, in which reference TRBV19 and TRBJ1-4 provide the parts outside the CDR3, is DGGITQSPKYLFRKEGQNVTLSCEQNLNHDAMYWYRQDPGQGLRLIYYSQIVNDFQKGDIAEGYSVSREKKESFPLTVTSAQKNPTAFYLCASSLGLAPKTNEKLFFGSGTQLSVL.

This clone appeared a few times. In nucleotides, the CDR3 is TGCGCCAGCAGCCAACCCCCGACTAGCGGGCTCCAAGAGACCCAGTACTTC. The encoded protein is CASSQPPTSGLQETQYF. The V gene is TRBV4-1, the J gene TRBJ2-5, with 10 bases that match TRBD2. Germline V lookup: CDR1 MGHRA, CDR2 YSYEKL. There are 17 residues in the CDR3. With V trimmed by 2 bases and J by 1 base, 7 bases remained unmatched.

The chain joins TRBV24-1 to TRBJ2-2; possibly TRBD2 for D (5 bases). The CDR3 has 15 residues. Trimming cost V 3 bases and J 4 bases, with 11 bases left between them. Germline loops: CDR1 KGHDR, CDR2 SFDVKD. For the CDR3, the DNA is TGTGCCACCAGTGATCCAGCGGTCCTCACCGGGGAGCTGTTTTTT. Translated: CATSDPAVLTGELFF.

The chain joins TRBV5-1 to TRBJ1-5; D may be TRBD1 (6 bases). V was shortened by 4 bases and J by 6 bases, with 14 bases between the two germline ends. CDR1 SGHRS and CDR2 YFSETQ come from the germline V gene. The CDR3 spans 14 residues. CDR3 sequence (DNA): TGCGCCAGCAGCCCTCAGGGGCAGGGTCAGCCCCAGCATTTT. Translated: CASSPQGQGQPQHF.

The chain carries TRBV7-6 and TRBJ2-1, with D hard to call. Germline CDR1 SGHVS, CDR2 FNYEAQ. V lost 2 bases and J lost 6, with 14 bases in between. The CDR3 totals 15 residues. CDR3 region: CASSLMEWVGNEQFF. The CDR3 DNA reads as TGTGCCAGCAGCTTAATGGAGTGGGTGGGCAATGAGCAGTTCTTC.

The chain recombines TRBV30 with TRBJ2-7, with 15 bases aligning to TRBD2. CDR3 length equals 18 residues. V lost 3 bases and J lost 3; bases outside the gene matches: 12. CDR1 and CDR2 (germline): GTSNPN, SVGIG (reference sequence). The CDR3 reads CAWRTQGLAGGMSYEQYF. The CDR3 nucleotides are TGTGCCTGGAGGACTCAAGGACTAGCGGGAGGGATGAGCTACGAGCAGTACTTC.

The rearrangement joins TRBV5-5 to TRBJ1-3; 7 bases fit TRBD1. Germline V gene data show CDR1 as SGHKS and CDR2 as YYEKEE (reference sequence). The CDR3 consists of 15 residues. Germline trimming cut 4 bases from V and 0 bases from J; bases unmatched to any gene: 4. CDR3 nucleotide sequence: TGTGCCAGCAGCCAACAGGGGCTCTCTGGAAACACCATATATTTT. Translation: CASSQQGLSGNTIYF. Full variable domain (remainder filled in from reference TRBV5-5 and TRBJ1-3): DAGVTQSPTHLIKTRGQQVTLRCSPISGHKSVSWYQQVLGQGPQFIFQYYEKEERGRGNFPDRFSARQFPNYSSELNVNALLLGDSALYLCASSQQGLSGNTIYFGEGSWLTVV.

There are a few counts of this clone. The chain recombines TRBV28 with TRBJ1-1; 9 positions match TRBD1. The CDR3 consists of 17 residues. Germline assignment: CDR1 MDHEN and CDR2 SYDVKM. V lost 7 bases to trimming and J lost 3 bases; unmatched junction nucleotides: 15. CDR3 sequence: CASTLPGTGSMYTEAFF. The CDR3 coding sequence is TGTGCCAGCACCCTGCCGGGGACAGGGAGTATGTACACTGAAGCTTTCTTT.

V and J are TRBV11-2 and TRBJ1-5, with D possibly TRBD1 on 6 matching bases. This CDR3 region has 14 residues. V shed 3 bases and J shed 3 bases, with 9 bases lying between them. CDR1 SGHAT and CDR2 FQNNGV come from the germline V gene. CDR3 sequence (DNA): TGTGCCAGCAGCTTGACAGGAGTCAATCAGCCCCAGCATTTT. It is translated as CASSLTGVNQPQHF.